This passage covers 21 T cell receptor beta chains from one sample sequenced in a study of OX40 agonist ivuxolimab in advanced cancers. The data were produced by immunoSEQ multiplex PCR, yet TCRdb's version contains in-frame clones alone and is incomplete. In the table there are about 55,000 clones, 80% to 85% of which are singletons. Sequenced material: CD4+ or CD8+ T cells sorted from blood, taken in a trial of the OX40 agonist ivuxolimab. Receptors were obtained from an adult with an advanced solid tumor such as melanoma, head and neck, liver or kidney cancer.

Turning to this clone: A junction boundary mismatches the germline segment, possibly from a read error. The chain employs TRBV7-7 and TRBJ2-3, with TRBD2 identical over 10 bases. CDR1 is SSHAT and CDR2 is FNYEAQ in the germline V gene (reference sequence). This CDR3 contains 15 residues. The CDR3 loop reads CASSLSSGGTDTQYF. The CDR3 DNA sequence: TGTGCTAGCAGCTTATCTAGCGGGGGTACAGATACGCAGTATTTT. The variable domain in full, with the rest retrieved from reference TRBV7-7 and TRBJ2-3, is GAGVSQSPRYKVTKRGQDVTLRCDPISSHATLYWYQQALGQGPEFLTYFNYEAQPDKSGLPSDRFSAERPEGSISTLTIQRTEQRDSAMYRCASSLSSGGTDTQYFGPGTRLTVL.

The chain is built from TRBV7-5 and TRBJ2-4. TRBV7-5 constitutes a pseudogene. The CDR3 runs to 16 residues. The CDR3 loop reads CARSCPGGRSKNIQYF. CDR3 in DNA: TGTGCCAGAAGCTGTCCCGGCGGCAGGTCCAAAAACATTCAGTACTTC.

The count of this clone is one. The genes are TRBV7-2 and TRBJ2-3; the D gene is possibly TRBD2 (6 bases). This CDR3 is built from 15 residues. Trimming cost V 5 bases and J 6 bases, with 18 bases left between them. Germline V gene lookup returns CDR1 SGHTA and CDR2 FQGNSA. CDR3 sequence: CASSDNGGAGDTQYF. CDR3 in DNA: TGTGCCAGCAGCGATAACGGGGGTGCCGGGGATACGCAGTATTTT.

This chain joins TRBV5-1 and TRBJ2-2; no reliable D call. This CDR3 has 13 residues. Trimming removed 6 bases at V and 5 bases at J, with 11 bases between. Germline lookup yields CDR1 SGHRS and CDR2 YFSETQ. As DNA, the CDR3 is TGCGCCAGCACCAAAGAAACGACCGGGGAGCTGTTTTTT. This sequence encodes CASTKETTGELFF.

The chain recombines TRBV29-1 with TRBJ1-3; 9 bases are shared with TRBD1. Unmatched junction bases numbered 9, after V lost 8 bases and J lost 4 bases. Germline lookup yields CDR1 SQVTM and CDR2 ANQGSEA. This CDR3 contains 14 residues. CDR3 loop: CSYLGQGTGNTIYF. The CDR3 coding sequence is TGCAGCTACTTGGGACAGGGTACAGGAAACACCATATATTTT.

V gene TRBV6-6 combines with J gene TRBJ1-2; 7 nucleotides line up with TRBD1. The CDR3 has 15 residues. CDR1 and CDR2 (germline): MNHNY, SVGAGI (reference sequence). V lost 5 bases and J lost 8; bases outside the gene matches: 14. CDR3 amino acids: CASSLQPGTAWGYTF. Written as DNA, the CDR3 is TGTGCCAGCAGTCTACAGCCGGGGACAGCCTGGGGCTACACCTTC.

Only a few counts were recorded for this clone. The J gene is TRBJ1-2, the V gene TRBV11-3; TRBD1 agrees at 11 bases. Losses at the gene ends were 3 bases for V and 4 bases for J; bases not matched to a gene: 4. CDR1 is SGHNT, CDR2 YENEEA, per germline. This CDR3 region has 15 residues. The CDR3 region is CASSLAGTGGYGYTF. CDR3 sequence (DNA): TGTGCCAGCAGCTTGGCCGGGACAGGGGGCTATGGCTACACCTTC.

V and J are TRBV7-8 and TRBJ1-5; D may be TRBD1 (5 bases). Trimming took 6 bases from V and 2 from J, leaving 14 bases between them. Germline V gene data show CDR1 as SGHVS and CDR2 as FQNEAQ. The CDR3 totals 15 residues. CDR3 amino acids: CASSFDRWGNQPQHF. In nucleotides, the CDR3 is TGTGCCAGCAGTTTCGACAGATGGGGCAATCAGCCCCAGCATTTT.

The chain carries TRBV29-1 and TRBJ2-3, with D uncertain. Germline V CDR1 and CDR2: SQVTM, ANQGSEA. V gave up 7 bases and J gave up 1 base, with 15 bases separating them. The CDR3 contains 14 residues. The CDR3 DNA follows: TGCAGCGCTGATGGTAGCTCGGGCACAGATACGCAGTATTTT. This translates into CSADGSSGTDTQYF.

The rearrangement uses TRBV10-3 and TRBJ2-7; maybe TRBD2 (6 bases). Looked up from germline, CDR1 is ENHRY and CDR2 is SYGVKD. The length of the CDR3 is 12 residues. Between the trimmed V and J ends, which lost 8 bases and 0 bases, there was a span of 8 bases. In DNA, the CDR3 is TGTGCCATCGGCGGGGTCTCCTACGAGCAGTACTTC. Its protein is CAIGGVSYEQYF.

This chain joins TRBV11-2 and TRBJ1-1; 12 bases align to TRBD1. J lost 1 base, V lost 0 bases, and 3 bases had no gene match. CDR1 is SGHAT, CDR2 FQNNGV, per germline. The CDR3 has 17 residues. The CDR3 sequence: CASSLDWDRGPNTEAFF. CDR3 DNA: TGTGCCAGCAGCTTAGATTGGGACAGGGGGCCGAACACTGAAGCTTTCTTT.

The V and J genes are TRBV5-1 and TRBJ2-1; 9 bases are a match to TRBD1. Looked up from germline, CDR1 is SGHRS and CDR2 is YFSETQ. Unmatched junction bases numbered 3, after V lost 4 bases and J lost 1 base. This CDR3 region has 15 residues. DNA of the CDR3: TGCGCCAGCAGCCAGGGGACAGGGTCCTACAATGAGCAGTTCTTC. Translated, it gives CASSQGTGSYNEQFF.

The J gene is TRBJ1-6, the V gene TRBV7-2; D is unclear. Trimming took 3 bases from V and 8 from J, leaving 14 bases between them. The CDR3 spans 15 residues. Per germline, CDR1 SGHTA and CDR2 FQGNSA. The DNA of the CDR3 is TGTGCCAGCAGCTTCGTCACGGGTGGGGATTCACCCCTCCACTTT. Translated: CASSFVTGGDSPLHF.

Turning to this clone: At the DNA level, this CDR3 is encoded by other sequences in the same sample as well. The CDR3 DNA sequence: TGTGCCAGCAGCTTGGATAAGGGACTAGCGACCGAGACCCAGTACTTC. Amino acid sequence: CASSLDKGLATETQYF. The chain couples TRBV11-2 to TRBJ2-5; TRBD2 matches 10 bases. The CDR3 has 16 residues. Looked up from germline, CDR1 is SGHAT and CDR2 is FQNNGV. The V and J ends lost 3 bases and 5 bases, in that order; junction bases with no gene match: 9.

The rearrangement uses TRBV9 and TRBJ2-5; 7 nucleotides align to TRBD2. From germline, CDR1 is SGDLS and CDR2 YYNGEE. The length of the CDR3 is 14 residues. V lost 0 bases, J lost 4 bases, and 3 bases stayed unmatched. The CDR3 DNA reads as TGTGCCAGCAGCGTAGGGCCGGGGGGAGAGACCCAGTACTTC. Its translation: CASSVGPGGETQYF.

The V gene is TRBV7-2, the J gene TRBJ2-3; 10 nucleotides agree with TRBD2. This CDR3 has 18 residues. The germline gives CDR1 SGHTA, CDR2 FQGNSA. The V segment lost 1 base and the J segment 2 bases; nucleotides outside the gene matches: 9. The CDR3 sequence is CASSLGGAGGPPTDTQYF. In nucleotides, the CDR3 is TGTGCCAGCAGCTTAGGTGGAGCGGGGGGGCCCCCCACAGATACGCAGTATTTT.

Here the CDR3 reads CASSLDRGSQETQYF. CDR3 coding DNA: TGTGCCAGCAGCTTGGACAGGGGGTCTCAAGAGACCCAGTACTTC. The chain combines TRBV5-4 with TRBJ2-5, with 8 bases aligning to TRBD1. From germline, CDR1 is SGHNT and CDR2 YYREEE (reference sequence). The CDR3 extends over 15 amino acids. V shed 0 bases, J shed 2 bases, and the junction held 3 bases outside the gene matches.

V usage is TRBV6-1 and J usage is TRBJ2-7, with D maybe TRBD1 (6 bases). Trimming left V 4 bases short and J 6 bases short, with 16 bases between. Looked up from germline, CDR1 is MNHNS and CDR2 is SASEGT. The CDR3 extends over 14 amino acids. DNA for the CDR3: TGTGCCAGCAGTGGGCACAGGGAAGCGGCCGAGCAGTACTTC. Protein: CASSGHREAAEQYF.

There are a few counts of this clone. The V gene is TRBV5-6, the J gene TRBJ1-6; 8 positions match TRBD1. With V trimmed by 6 bases and J by 8 bases, 7 bases remained unmatched. The CDR3 covers 14 residues. CDR1 is SGHDT and CDR2 is YYEEEE in the germline V gene. CDR3: CASIKGQGDSPLHF. CDR3 nucleotide sequence: TGTGCCAGCATTAAAGGACAGGGAGATTCACCCCTCCACTTT.

The chain recombines TRBV30 with TRBJ2-3; the D gene is possibly TRBD2 (6 bases). With 8 bases removed from V and 0 bases from J, the gap between germline ends came to 6 bases. The germline gives CDR1 GTSNPN, CDR2 SVGIG (reference sequence). The CDR3 has 11 residues. The CDR3: CAAGSTDTQYF. The CDR3 DNA reads TGTGCCGCGGGGAGCACAGATACGCAGTATTTT.

This chain links TRBV5-4 with TRBJ2-3; 8 nucleotides agree with TRBD2. Germline-derived CDR1 and CDR2 are SGHNT and YYREEE (reference sequence). This CDR3 is 14 amino acids long. The J segment lost 4 bases and the V segment lost 9 bases, leaving 10 bases of the junction unmatched. The DNA for the CDR3 is TGTGCCACCTATCTCCGCGGGGGGTCAGATACGCAGTATTTT. Its translation: CATYLRGGSDTQYF.